The TCR beta chain under discussion was sequenced for a study of breast tumors, draining lymph nodes, adjacent tissues (dated by TCRdb to about 2016). Looking at the study overall: In breast cancer patients, the study compared the TCR beta repertoires of tumor, adjacent nontumor tissue and axillary lymph nodes. The study aimed to assess the relationships and possible T-cell exchange between tumor, surrounding tissue and draining lymph node repertoires in human breast cancer.

TCRdb lists the instrument as Illumina HiSeq 2000. TCR beta chain libraries were generated through multiplex PCR amplification. High-throughput sequencing was used to analyze the amplified TCR beta chain products. TCRdb reprocessed the public reads (quality trimming at Q25 with fastp, clone calling with MiXCR) and kept in-frame beta chains. Each CDR3 protein gets just one entry, which takes the most common genes and DNA from the rows behind it. Counted in this sample were about 270,000 distinct CDR3 sequences; over 30% of them appeared once. Jointly, the top ten make up around 1.1% of the sample. Study-wide findings and limitations: Tumor T-cell repertoires showed less diversity than lymph node repertoires and more diversity than nontumor tissue repertoires, and tumor T-cell repertoires showed preferential V and J gene usage. Rather than being directly demonstrated, the conclusion that tumor T cells originate in lymph nodes was presented as consistent with a hypothesis. The data were considered consistent with most tumor T cells being derived from the lymph node and subsequently expanding within tumor tissue. In luminal-like breast cancer, tumor and nontumor tissue repertoires resembled each other significantly more than in basal-like breast cancer.

The CDR3 goes from the cysteine to the phenylalanine over 14 residues. Kept here is only the CDR3 DNA, which spans 42 bases and is read in frame from base 1. The germline V gene (reference sequence) supplies CDR1 DFQATT and CDR2 SNEGSKA. The junction carries 11 bases between V and J, which are trimmed by 6 bases and 2 bases respectively. Lymph node samples came from the axillary draining lymph nodes of breast cancer patients. This clonotype was recorded many times. Its antigen is not yet known. Per-base quality was not reported, and no clone a single base away is much larger than it. The source material was axillary lymph node tissue. The receptor comes from a female donor with breast cancer. Some clones in this sample may be carry-over from other donors' samples. The sequence is built from TRBV20-1 and TRBJ2-6; TRBD1 might be the D gene, on 6 matching bases. The CDR3 protein is CSAIGDTGANVLTF. The DNA reads TGCAGTGCCATTGGGGACACTGGGGCCAACGTCCTGACTTTC.